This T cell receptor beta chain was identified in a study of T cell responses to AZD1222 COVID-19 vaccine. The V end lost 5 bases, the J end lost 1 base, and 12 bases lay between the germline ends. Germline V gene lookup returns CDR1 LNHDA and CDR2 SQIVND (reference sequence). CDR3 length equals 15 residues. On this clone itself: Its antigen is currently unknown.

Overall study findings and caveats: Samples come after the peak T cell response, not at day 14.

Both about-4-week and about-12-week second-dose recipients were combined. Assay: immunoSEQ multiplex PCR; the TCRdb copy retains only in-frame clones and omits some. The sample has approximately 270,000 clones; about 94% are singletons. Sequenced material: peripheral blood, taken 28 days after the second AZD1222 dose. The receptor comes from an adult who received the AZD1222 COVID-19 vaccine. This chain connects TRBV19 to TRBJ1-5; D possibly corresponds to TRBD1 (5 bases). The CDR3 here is CASSFRRASNQPQHF. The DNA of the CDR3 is TGTGCCAGTAGTTTCCGCAGGGCGAGCAATCAGCCCCAGCATTTT.